A selection of T cell receptor beta chains follows, all from one sample in a study of tumor-infiltrating lymphocytes in primary liver carcinoma. From the multiplex PCR reads, TCRdb called clonotypes with MiXCR, one entry per CDR3 protein. Here the sample spans about 200,000 distinct CDR3 sequences, roughly two thirds being singletons. The sequenced material came from peripheral blood. Receptors were obtained from a woman aged 55 to 70 with primary liver carcinoma and hepatitis B virus infection. CDR3s include the opening cysteine and the closing phenylalanine or tryptophan. The order of the fields is V gene, J gene, D gene, clone size, CDR3 protein, CDR3 DNA. The D gene is left open where the match is weak. A clone size is listed for some rows: how often the clone was seen (once, few, many), or a class if it is expanded.

TRBV5-6,TRBJ2-1,TRBD2,-,CASTLGRLAGNEQFF,TGTGCCAGCACCTTGGGCCGACTAGCGGGCAATGAGCAGTTCTTC
TRBV11-2,TRBJ2-7,-,few,CASSLATWTPHEYF,TGTGCCAGCAGCTTAGCAACCTGGACACCCCATGAGTACTTC
TRBV4-1,TRBJ1-5,-,-,CASNHGSYSNQPEHF,TGCGCCAGCAACCATGGATCCTATAGCAATCAGCCCGAGCATTTT
TRBV29-1,TRBJ2-5,TRBD2,-,CCAGVAGGGPQETQYF,TGCTGCGCGGGAGTAGCGGGAGGTGGGCCGCAAGAGACCCAGTACTTC
TRBV6-1,TRBJ1-1,TRBD1,-,CATNKEGQGATEAFF,TGTGCCACCAATAAAGAGGGACAGGGGGCCACTGAAGCTTTCTTT
TRBV7-3,TRBJ2-4,-,-,CASTWAKNIQYF,TGTGCCAGCACCTGGGCCAAAAACATTCAGTACTTC
TRBV6-6,TRBJ2-1,-,-,CASSPGGIISYNEQFF,TGTGCCAGCAGCCCTGGTGGGATCATCTCCTACAATGAGCAGTTCTTC
TRBV29-1,TRBJ1-1,-,once,CSVGGTAWSTEAIF,TGCAGCGTCGGTGGTACTGCGTGGAGCACTGAAGCTATCTTT
TRBV6-2/TRBV6-3,TRBJ2-2,-,many,CASSYLPGRGGELFF,TGTGCCAGCAGTTACCTACCGGGGCGAGGCGGGGAGCTGTTTTTT
TRBV11-2,TRBJ2-1,TRBD1,-,CASNGGQGYNEQFF,TGTGCCAGCAACGGGGGACAGGGATACAACGAGCAGTTCTTC
TRBV4-1,TRBJ2-3,TRBD2,-,CASRIPAGGPDTQYF,TGCGCCAGCCGCATTCCAGCGGGAGGGCCAGATACGCAGTATTTT
TRBV7-9,TRBJ1-2,-,-,CASSPSGVMSYTF,TGTGCCAGCAGCCCCTCAGGGGTTATGAGCTACACCTTC
TRBV11-2,TRBJ1-2,TRBD1,-,CASNWDRSYGYTF,TGTGCCAGCAACTGGGACAGATCCTATGGCTATACCTTC
TRBV6-1,TRBJ1-2,-,-,CASRNRLSGYTF,TGTGCCAGCCGCAACAGGTTGAGTGGCTACACCTTC
TRBV5-1,TRBJ2-1,TRBD1,-,CASSLGETGGFREQFF,TGCGCCAGCAGCTTGGGCGAGACAGGGGGTTTTCGGGAGCAGTTCTTC
TRBV4-2,TRBJ1-4,-,many,CASSQERVGEEKLFF,TGTGCCAGCAGCCAAGAAAGGGTGGGGGAAGAAAAACTGTTTTTT
TRBV12-3/TRBV12-4,TRBJ2-5,TRBD1,-,CASSLFGGGTGLFETQYF,TGTGCCAGCAGTTTGTTTGGGGGGGGGACAGGGTTATTTGAGACCCAGTACTTC
TRBV5-1,TRBJ2-3,-,-,CASSFCSPFTDTQYF,TGCGCCAGCAGCTTTTGCAGCCCGTTCACAGATACGCAGTATTTT
TRBV6-6,TRBJ2-5,-,few,CASTREGTSWTQYF,TGTGCCAGCACCCGGGAAGGGACATCGTGGACCCAGTACTTC
TRBV28,TRBJ2-6,-,-,CASSTMSSGANVLTF,TGTGCCAGCTCAACCATGAGCTCTGGGGCCAACGTCCTGACTTTC
TRBV11-2,TRBJ1-1,TRBD1,-,CASSSSFLQGPIEAFF,TGTGCCAGCAGCTCATCATTCTTACAGGGGCCCATAGAAGCTTTCTTT
TRBV6-5,TRBJ2-7,-,-,CAKGVNEQYF,TGTGCCAAGGGAGTAAACGAGCAGTACTTC
TRBV4-1,TRBJ2-1,TRBD2,-,CASSQRNSGGPLNNEQFF,TGCGCCAGCAGCCAACGCAATTCGGGAGGCCCTCTCAACAATGAGCAGTTCTTC
TRBV29-1,TRBJ1-1,-,many,CSVMYSGTLNTEAFF,TGCAGCGTTATGTATTCCGGGACATTAAACACTGAAGCTTTCTTT
TRBV6-1,TRBJ2-1,-,many,CASSESRAGKAEQFF,TGTGCCAGCAGTGAATCGAGGGCAGGGAAGGCTGAGCAGTTCTTC
TRBV12-3/TRBV12-4,TRBJ2-7,-,many,CASSLAQTYEQYF,TGTGCCAGCAGTTTAGCGCAAACCTACGAGCAGTACTTC
TRBV29-1,TRBJ1-2,-,-,CSVDIGVLGYGYTF,TGTAGCGTTGATATCGGGGTCCTAGGCTATGGCTACACCTTT
TRBV4-1,TRBJ1-1,-,many,CASSQELRGTEAFF,TGCGCCAGCAGCCAAGAGCTGAGGGGCACTGAAGCTTTCTTT
TRBV11-3,TRBJ2-1,-,-,CASSLGFGGSSYNGQFF,TGTGCCAGCAGCTTAGGGTTCGGCGGGTCTTCCTACAATGGGCAGTTCTTC